This T cell receptor beta chain was recovered during a study of CD8+ T cells in alopecia areata. Findings of the study overall: Normal scalp had lower clonality than lesional scalp, with alopecia totalis/universalis lesions showing this most strongly. During tofacitinib treatment, many expanded lesional clones remained in scalp and blood. Possibly as an HLA-related effect, TCR sharing across patients appeared less clear than in mice.

Treatment described: oral pan-JAK inhibitor, 5-10 mg twice daily. Worth noting for this clone: Antigen specificity is unknown.

Per the germline V gene, CDR1 is SGHRS and CDR2 is YFSETQ. The CDR3 length is 14 residues. Trimming shortened V by 1 base and J by 8 bases, and 13 bases separated the two germline ends. cDNA reverse transcribed from extracted RNA served as the sequencing template. Using immunoSEQ multiplex PCR, the repertoire was profiled, and TCRdb retains in-frame clones only, with some absent. This table has 130,000 to 150,000 clones, approximately 80% appearing once. The chain couples TRBV5-1 to TRBJ2-1; possibly TRBD1 or TRBD2 for D (5 bases each). This clonotype was obtained from a human donor with alopecia areata. Here the sequenced sample was CD8+ T cells sorted from blood, taken at week 4, from a patient treated with tofacitinib. The CDR3 DNA sequence: TGCGCCAGCAGCTTGCGGGGCTACCTCGATGAGCAGTTCTTC. Protein product: CASSLRGYLDEQFF.